This T cell receptor (beta chain) was documented in a study of cytomegalovirus exposure and HLA in healthy donors. Study findings and constraints: Within a later analysis, the majority of CMV-associated TCR beta chains appeared HLA-restricted. CMV serostatus was the sole immune exposure data available.

In the PCR, 60 Vbeta and 13 Jbeta primers were used. TCRdb keeps only in-frame clones here, not all; method: immunoSEQ multiplex PCR. The data hold 110,000 to 150,000 clones, with 65% to 80% observed a single time. Per the germline V gene, CDR1 is SGHVS and CDR2 is FQNEAQ. The V end lost 6 bases, the J end lost 5 bases, and 14 bases lay between the germline ends. The CDR3 contains 14 residues. As to this clone: The target antigen is unknown.

V usage is TRBV7-8 and J usage is TRBJ1-5, with D maybe TRBD1 (5 bases). This clonotype originated in a man in his thirties or forties in good health and CMV-seronegative. The specimen was PBMCs. For the CDR3, the DNA is TGTGCCAGCAGACCAGACAGTGGCTATCAGCCCCAGCATTTT. Translation gives CASRPDSGYQPQHF.